These T cell receptor beta chains were read from a single sample in a study of cytomegalovirus exposure and HLA in healthy donors. Libraries were prepared by immunoSEQ multiplex PCR; TCRdb keeps only in-frame clonotypes and omits some of them. Seen here are about 130,000 clones, about four fifths observed once, and the top ten hold over 4%. Specimen: PBMCs. The receptors were gathered from a man aged 30 to 45 in good health. The CDR3 runs from the conserved cysteine through the conserved F or W. Each record gives: CDR3 protein, J gene, CDR3 length, V gene.

CASSWNTGTRRTDTQYF TRBJ2-3 17 TRBV5-6
CASSPGQYEQYF TRBJ2-7 12 TRBV18
CASSHSTGVDTQYF TRBJ2-3 14 TRBV7-9
CASSLQGNYNEQLF TRBJ2-1 14 TRBV5-4
CASSLRTGAMNTEAFF TRBJ1-1 16 TRBV21-1
CASSPAGAGGSQWGELFF TRBJ2-2 18 TRBV7-3
CASSLGTGHSNQPQHF TRBJ1-5 16 TRBV5-8
CASSSLATLSYEQYF TRBJ2-7 15 TRBV11-3
CASSSETGSVQPQHF TRBJ1-5 15 TRBV25-1
CASSLGALGQGQPQHF TRBJ1-5 16 TRBV5-5
CASSPRTGRETQYF TRBJ2-5 14 TRBV18
CASSATGSLSYGYTF TRBJ1-2 15 TRBV9
CASSLGLTLAGGSTDTQYF TRBJ2-3 19 TRBV11-3
CASSSRWGTNRPDEQFF TRBJ2-1 17 TRBV5-1